The clone carrying this T cell receptor beta chain has just one count. The CDR3 totals 14 residues. Unmatched junction bases numbered 7, after V lost 6 bases and J lost 6 bases. From germline, CDR1 is LGHNT and CDR2 FRNRAP. As processed by the authors: The authors estimated nucleated cell counts from reference gene primer amplification. Sequenced by immunoSEQ multiplex PCR; TCRdb stores in-frame clones only, minus some. The DNA was the basis for D and trimming; V, J and clone size are from that table. The sample lists a few hundred thousand clones, 65% to 90% occurring once. These data belong to a study of blood T cell repertoires in COVID-19.

The origin of this receptor is a human donor in a cohort sampled during active COVID-19. The gene calls are TRBV12-5 and TRBJ1-5, with 8 bases matching TRBD1. Sequencing was performed on peripheral blood. The CDR3 DNA follows: TGTGCTAGTGGACCAGGACAGGGTCCTCAGCCCCAGCATTTT. Amino acids: CASGPGQGPQPQHF.